This is a list of T cell receptor beta chains from one sample in a study of cytomegalovirus exposure and HLA in healthy donors. Assay used: immunoSEQ multiplex PCR; TCRdb lists only in-frame clones, some missing. The sample has about 140,000 clones; over 80% are singletons. Sequencing input: PBMCs. All receptors come from a male donor in good health and CMV-seronegative. The CDR3 runs from the conserved cysteine through the conserved F or W. The order of the fields is J gene, V gene, clone size, D gene, CDR3 protein, CDR3 DNA. A D gene is named only where the DNA matches it firmly. Part of the rows lack a size; the others show once, few, many or a class for expanded clones.

>TRBJ1-2|TRBV20-1|-|-
CSLHSGYGYTF
TGCAGCCTCCATTCGGGATATGGCTACACCTTC
>TRBJ1-2|TRBV7-9|-|TRBD1
CASSLGGQVYGYTF
TGTGCCAGCAGCTTAGGCGGACAGGTCTATGGCTACACCTTC
>TRBJ1-6|TRBV5-5|-|-
CASSPWGRNSPLHF
TGTGCCAGCAGCCCCTGGGGGAGGAATTCACCCCTCCACTTT
>TRBJ1-1|TRBV7-3|-|-
CASSLKPGTINTEAFF
TGTGCCAGCAGCTTAAAGCCCGGGACAATCAACACTGAAGCTTTCTTT
>TRBJ2-7|TRBV5-1|once|TRBD1
CASSLTPGQGYEQYF
TGCGCCAGCAGCTTGACACCGGGACAGGGCTACGAGCAGTACTTC
>TRBJ1-5|TRBV19|few|TRBD1
CASSVDRLLSQHF
TGTGCCAGTAGCGTGGACAGGCTACTGTCCCAGCATTTT
>TRBJ2-7|TRBV30|-|-
CAWSVRVRDEQYF
TGTGCCTGGAGTGTACGGGTCCGGGACGAGCAGTACTTC
>TRBJ2-1|TRBV7-9|-|-
CASSLGGTTVEDEQFF
TGTGCCAGCAGCTTAGGAGGAACTACGGTTGAGGATGAGCAGTTCTTC
>TRBJ1-3|TRBV9|once|-
CASSNGMESGNTIYF
TGTGCCAGCAGTAATGGTATGGAGAGTGGAAACACCATATATTTT
>TRBJ2-3|TRBV18|once|TRBD2
CASSPQLAATDTQYF
TGTGCCAGCTCACCACAACTAGCGGCCACAGATACGCAGTATTTT
>TRBJ1-1|TRBV19|-|-
CASPEGGMAFF
TGTGCCAGCCCGGAGGGAGGGATGGCTTTCTTT
>TRBJ1-1|TRBV15|-|-
CATSNEVRSTEAFF
TGTGCCACCAGCAATGAGGTTCGGAGCACTGAAGCTTTCTTT
>TRBJ2-6|TRBV5-1|-|-
CASSQDNLAGANVLTF
TGCGCCAGCAGCCAGGATAACCTGGCTGGGGCCAACGTCCTGACTTTC
>TRBJ1-5|TRBV7-2|-|-
CASSFTGDQPQHF
TGTGCCAGCAGCTTCACCGGAGATCAGCCCCAGCATTTT
>TRBJ1-2|TRBV12-1|-|-
CASSCTGGGNYGYTF
TGTGCCAGCAGCTGTACAGGGGGCGGTAACTATGGCTACACCTTC
>TRBJ2-3|TRBV19|few|TRBD2
CASSERGGRRTDTQYF
TGTGCCAGTAGTGAACGGGGGGGCCGGCGCACAGATACGCAGTATTTT
>TRBJ2-1|TRBV19|-|TRBD2
CASSFSGGSSYNEQFF
TGTGCCAGTAGTTTTAGCGGGGGGAGCTCCTACAATGAGCAGTTCTTC
>TRBJ1-1|TRBV5-4|few|TRBD1
CASSFGQESEAFF
TGTGCCAGCAGCTTCGGACAGGAAAGCGAAGCTTTCTTT
>TRBJ2-1|TRBV12-5|-|TRBD2
CASALPSKRELFNEQFF
TGTGCTAGTGCCCTCCCCAGTAAGCGGGAGTTGTTCAATGAGCAGTTCTTC
>TRBJ2-1|TRBV4-1|-|TRBD1
CASSPPGTGGNEQFF
TGCGCCAGCAGCCCTCCTGGGACAGGGGGCAATGAGCAGTTCTTC
>TRBJ2-6|TRBV27|-|-
CASSLGFSGANVLTF
TGTGCCAGCAGTCTCGGTTTCTCTGGGGCCAACGTCCTGACTTTC
>TRBJ2-3|TRBV19|few|TRBD2
CASSPREGGGTDTQYF
TGTGCCAGTAGCCCCCGGGAGGGTGGGGGCACAGATACGCAGTATTTT
>TRBJ1-1|TRBV7-9|once|-
CASSLGPAGQEAFF
TGTGCCAGCAGCTTAGGGCCGGCAGGTCAGGAAGCTTTCTTT
>TRBJ2-1|TRBV5-1|-|-
CASSLDIRGNEQFF
TGCGCCAGCAGCTTGGATATCAGGGGAAATGAGCAGTTCTTC
>TRBJ2-1|TRBV6-6|once|TRBD2
CASSYSGTSGNNEQFF
TGTGCCAGCAGTTACTCCGGGACTAGCGGGAACAATGAGCAGTTCTTC
>TRBJ2-5|TRBV7-6|-|-
CASSRRDKGNQETQYF
TGTGCCAGCAGTCGCCGGGACAAGGGGAACCAGGAGACCCAGTACTTC
>TRBJ2-5|TRBV11-2|-|-
CASSLVAVGETQYF
TGTGCCAGCAGCTTAGTGGCAGTCGGGGAGACCCAGTACTTC
>TRBJ2-7|TRBV11-3|few|TRBD1
CASSYGTGGSYSYEQYF
TGTGCCAGCAGCTATGGGACAGGGGGCTCCTACTCCTACGAGCAGTACTTC
>TRBJ1-5|TRBV15|once|-
CATSRDAGDRVQPQHF
TGTGCCACCAGCAGAGATGCGGGGGACCGGGTGCAGCCCCAGCATTTT
>TRBJ1-5|TRBV28|-|TRBD1
CASSFTDRVRRQPQHF
TGTGCCAGCAGCTTTACGGACAGGGTAAGGCGTCAGCCCCAGCATTTT
>TRBJ2-7|TRBV29-1|-|TRBD1
CSVVSTGGTVYEQYF
TGCAGCGTTGTGAGTACAGGGGGAACAGTCTACGAGCAGTACTTC
>TRBJ2-3|TRBV11-1|-|TRBD1
CASSSPGQAFTDTQYF
TGTGCCAGCAGCTCTCCGGGACAGGCGTTCACAGATACGCAGTATTTT
>TRBJ1-1|TRBV11-2|-|-
CASSLVGWGDTEAFF
TGTGCCAGCAGCTTAGTTGGTTGGGGAGACACTGAAGCTTTCTTT
>TRBJ1-1|TRBV30|-|-
CAWSVHSGGYTEAFF
TGTGCCTGGAGTGTACATTCGGGGGGGTACACTGAAGCTTTCTTT
>TRBJ1-1|TRBV19|once|TRBD1
CASSILGVGGSRNTEAFF
TGTGCCAGTAGTATCCTGGGGGTAGGGGGCTCAAGGAACACTGAAGCTTTCTTT
>TRBJ1-2|TRBV5-6|-|-
CASSLQGKNYGYTF
TGTGCCAGCAGCTTGCAGGGCAAAAACTATGGCTACACCTTC
>TRBJ2-1|TRBV4-1|-|-
CASTGTRSYNEQFF
TGCGCCAGTACCGGGACAAGATCCTACAATGAGCAGTTCTTC
>TRBJ2-7|TRBV6-5|-|TRBD1
CASSPRTGVTYEQYF
TGTGCCAGCAGTCCCCGGACAGGCGTAACCTACGAGCAGTACTTC
>TRBJ1-1|TRBV5-4|once|-
CASRNYRETTEAFF
TGTGCCAGCAGAAACTACAGGGAGACCACTGAAGCTTTCTTT
>TRBJ2-5|TRBV5-4|-|TRBD2
CASSYRRGNQETQYF
TGTGCCAGCAGCTATCGGCGGGGGAACCAAGAGACCCAGTACTTC
>TRBJ2-7|TRBV12-5|-|TRBD1
CASGGIRDSTYEQYF
TGTGCTAGTGGTGGGATCCGGGACAGCACCTACGAGCAGTACTTC
>TRBJ2-7|TRBV7-6|-|TRBD1
CASSLDRGLLEQYF
TGTGCCAGCAGCTTGGACAGGGGGCTGTTAGAGCAGTACTTC
>TRBJ1-5|TRBV2|-|TRBD1
CASSERWTGGGLSNQPQHF
TGTGCCAGCAGTGAGAGATGGACAGGGGGAGGTTTGAGCAATCAGCCCCAGCATTTT
>TRBJ2-7|TRBV7-9|-|-
CASSLDGGYEQYF
TGTGCCAGCAGCTTAGACGGGGGCTACGAGCAGTACTTC
>TRBJ2-1|TRBV28|-|TRBD2
CASSSLAGSSYNEQFF
TGTGCCAGCAGTTCACTAGCGGGGAGCTCCTACAATGAGCAGTTCTTC
>TRBJ2-7|TRBV7-9|-|TRBD1
CASSLRDRGHYEQYF
TGTGCCAGCAGCTTAAGGGACAGGGGACACTACGAGCAGTACTTC
>TRBJ2-7|TRBV19|-|TRBD2
CASSIDGVAGTYEQYF
TGTGCCAGTAGTATAGATGGGGTAGCGGGGACCTACGAGCAGTACTTC
>TRBJ1-1|TRBV5-8|once|-
CASSLAARVGDTEAFF
TGTGCCAGCAGCTTGGCCGCGCGGGTAGGAGACACTGAAGCTTTCTTT
>TRBJ2-5|TRBV5-1|-|-
CASSQAETQYF
TGCGCCAGCAGCCAAGCGGAGACCCAGTACTTC
>TRBJ2-1|TRBV7-3|-|TRBD2
CASSPGLAGLHEQFF
TGTGCCAGCAGCCCCGGACTAGCGGGCTTGCATGAGCAGTTCTTC
>TRBJ1-2|TRBV5-4|-|-
CASGAVEANYGYTF
TGTGCCAGCGGAGCGGTCGAGGCTAACTATGGCTACACCTTC
>TRBJ1-1|TRBV25-1|-|-
CASSDQEVTEAFF
TGTGCCAGCAGTGACCAGGAGGTCACTGAAGCTTTCTTT
>TRBJ2-3|TRBV4-1|once|TRBD1
CASSQGGQGFTDTQYF
TGCGCCAGCAGCCAAGGGGGACAGGGATTCACAGATACGCAGTATTTT